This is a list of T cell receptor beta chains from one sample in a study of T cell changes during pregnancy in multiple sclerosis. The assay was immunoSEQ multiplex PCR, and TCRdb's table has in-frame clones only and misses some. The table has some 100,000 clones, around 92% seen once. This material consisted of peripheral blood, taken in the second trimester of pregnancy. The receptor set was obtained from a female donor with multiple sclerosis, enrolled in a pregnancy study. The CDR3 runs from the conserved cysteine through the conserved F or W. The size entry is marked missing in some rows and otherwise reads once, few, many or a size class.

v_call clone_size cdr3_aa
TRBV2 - CASSMTGVSYNEQFF
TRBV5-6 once CASSLQAFRGPGELFF
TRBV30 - CAWSQGGMGNF
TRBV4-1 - CASSPPGQGDIEQFF
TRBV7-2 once CASSFVWESDTQYF
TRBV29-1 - CSVEYATEGLGNEQFF
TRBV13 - CASSLSPSGRRYEQYF
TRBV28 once CASSFLRGGYTEAFF
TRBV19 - CASSSDRLNIQYF
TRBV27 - CASSLSGLAGSYEQYF
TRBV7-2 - CASSQGQGARGEQFF
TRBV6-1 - CASSVGLAGLQETQYF
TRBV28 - CASSLQAGVGRNEQFF
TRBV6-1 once CASSESGGLNEKLFF
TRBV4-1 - CASSQDPAGELFF
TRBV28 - CASSLWGGLGYEQYF
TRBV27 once CASSLWAGEETQYF
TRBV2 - CASRLLAGDTGELFF
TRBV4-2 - CASSLGLAGGTDTQYF
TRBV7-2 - CASSLVQLRGNTIYF
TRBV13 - CASSSTSGLYNEQFF
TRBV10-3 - CAIRGTRGSYEQYF
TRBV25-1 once CASRSGYEQYF
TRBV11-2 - CASRLSQYRSFSGNTIYF
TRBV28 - CASSPTRGRAGNEQFF
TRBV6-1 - CASSEARAEGTF
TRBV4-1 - CASSQDLGTVSGNTIYF
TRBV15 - CATSRDPPGQGGIQYF
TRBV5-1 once CASSTGTGFHEQYF
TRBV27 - CASRPDRAWYEQYF
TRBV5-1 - CASRYSSGRANEQFF
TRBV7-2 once CASSFLSGLGDEQYF
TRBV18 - CASSPRTGGAFF
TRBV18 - CASSQSEVSTEAFF
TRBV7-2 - CASSSGGSGYTF
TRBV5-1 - CASSLAGGSSYNEQFF
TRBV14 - CASSPGRTYGYTF
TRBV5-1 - CASSLLAGGYNEQFF
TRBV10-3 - CAISESVIGREGYEQYF
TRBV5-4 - CASSLGGGAETQYF
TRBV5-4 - CASSLGGAWAGANVLTF
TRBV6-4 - CASSGSGTRSYNEQFF
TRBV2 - CASSGTSVSDTQYF
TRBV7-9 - CASSRESMSGADIYNEQFF
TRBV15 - CATSRGTGAGGEGTQYF
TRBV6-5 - CASSYRLAVPSYEQYF
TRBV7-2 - CASSDPRQILRGMNTEAFF
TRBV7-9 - CASSGSIPGLAGAYEQYF
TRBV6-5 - CASSFGLAGGTYEQYF
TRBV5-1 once CASSLGQGSLFEQYF
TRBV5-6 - CASSLDLAAGGYEQFF
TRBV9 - CASSVDSPDTQYF
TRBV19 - CASSIGGGPADTQYF
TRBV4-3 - CASSQDSGLGEKLFF
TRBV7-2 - CASSLATDRGYGYTF